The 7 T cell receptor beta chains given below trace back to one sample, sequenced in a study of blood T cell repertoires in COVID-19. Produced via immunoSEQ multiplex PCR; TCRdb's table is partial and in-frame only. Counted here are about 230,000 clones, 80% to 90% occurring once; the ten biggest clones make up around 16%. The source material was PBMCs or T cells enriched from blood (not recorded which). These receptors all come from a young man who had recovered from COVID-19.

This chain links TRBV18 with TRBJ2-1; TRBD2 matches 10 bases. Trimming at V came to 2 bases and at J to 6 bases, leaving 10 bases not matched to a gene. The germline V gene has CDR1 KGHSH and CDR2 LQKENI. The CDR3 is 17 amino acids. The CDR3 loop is CASSPFDSGGAGNEQFF. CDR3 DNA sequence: TGTGCCAGCTCACCATTTGACAGCGGGGGGGCTGGCAATGAGCAGTTCTTC.

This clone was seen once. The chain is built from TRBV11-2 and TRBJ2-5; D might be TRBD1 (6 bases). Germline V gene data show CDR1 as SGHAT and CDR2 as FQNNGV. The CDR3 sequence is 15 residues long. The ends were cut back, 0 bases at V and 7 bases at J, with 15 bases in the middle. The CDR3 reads CASSLDPGVVATQYF. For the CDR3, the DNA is TGTGCCAGCAGCTTAGATCCAGGGGTAGTAGCGACCCAGTACTTC.

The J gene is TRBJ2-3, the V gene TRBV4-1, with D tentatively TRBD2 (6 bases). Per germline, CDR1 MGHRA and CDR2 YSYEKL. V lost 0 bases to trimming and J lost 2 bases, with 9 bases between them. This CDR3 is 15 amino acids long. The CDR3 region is CASSQDGGITDTQYF. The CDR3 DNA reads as TGCGCCAGCAGCCAAGATGGCGGGATCACAGATACGCAGTATTTT.

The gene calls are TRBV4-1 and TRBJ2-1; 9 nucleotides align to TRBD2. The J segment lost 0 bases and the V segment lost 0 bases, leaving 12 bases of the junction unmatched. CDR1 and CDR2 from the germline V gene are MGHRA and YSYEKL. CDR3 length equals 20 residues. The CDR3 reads CASSQESLASGTSSYNEQFF. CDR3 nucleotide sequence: TGCGCCAGCAGCCAAGAGTCTCTTGCTAGCGGGACTAGCTCCTACAATGAGCAGTTCTTC.

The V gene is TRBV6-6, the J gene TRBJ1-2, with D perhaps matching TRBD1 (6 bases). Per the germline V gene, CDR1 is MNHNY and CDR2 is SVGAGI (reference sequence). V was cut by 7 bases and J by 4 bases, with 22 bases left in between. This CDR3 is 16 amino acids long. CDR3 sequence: CASNRDITRSPYGYTF. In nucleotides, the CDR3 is TGTGCCAGCAACCGGGACATTACCCGCTCCCCCTATGGCTACACCTTC.

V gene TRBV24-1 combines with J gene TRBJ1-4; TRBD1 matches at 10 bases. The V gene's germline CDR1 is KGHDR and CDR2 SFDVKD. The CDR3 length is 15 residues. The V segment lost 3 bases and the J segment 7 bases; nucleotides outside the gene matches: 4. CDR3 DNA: TGTGCCACCAGTGATGGGACAGGGGTCGTTGAAAAACTGTTTTTT. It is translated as CATSDGTGVVEKLFF.

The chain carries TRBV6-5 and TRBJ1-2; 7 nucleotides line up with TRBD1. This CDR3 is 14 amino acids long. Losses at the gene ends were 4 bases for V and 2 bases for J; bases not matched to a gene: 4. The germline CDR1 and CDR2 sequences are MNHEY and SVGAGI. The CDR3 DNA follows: TGTGCCAGCAGTTGGGAACAGGGGAACTATGGCTACACCTTC. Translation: CASSWEQGNYGYTF.